A single sample is the source of the 7 T cell receptor beta chains below, sequenced in a study of neurological immune-mediated disorders. Time point given: longitudinal time-point 3. In TCRdb, the 5' RACE reads were re-called with MiXCR into one record per CDR3 protein. The table includes tens of thousands of distinct CDR3 sequences, 7.5% to 9.5% detected once. The sample was PBMCs. The receptors were sampled from a woman between 35 and 50 years old in good health.

This clonotype was found many times. V usage is TRBV10-3 and J usage is TRBJ1-2; 9 bases map to TRBD1. The germline V gene has CDR1 ENHRY and CDR2 SYGVKD. V lost 5 bases to trimming and J lost 8 bases; unmatched junction nucleotides: 6. The CDR3 spans 13 residues. CDR3 loop: CAISPLDRGGYTF. CDR3 nucleotides: TGTGCCATCAGTCCTCTCGACAGGGGGGGCTACACCTTC.

This clonotype has a count of ten or more. The CDR3 loop is CASSSLQGRGEQYF. The CDR3 nucleotides are TGTGCCAGCAGCTCCTTACAGGGTAGAGGCGAGCAGTACTTC. The chain couples TRBV7-2 to TRBJ2-7, with a possible D match to TRBD1 (6 bases). Trimming shortened V by 4 bases and J by 6 bases, and 16 bases separated the two germline ends. CDR1 is SGHTA and CDR2 is FQGNSA in the germline V gene. The CDR3 contains 14 residues.

The table lists this clonotype with many counts. The chain couples TRBV5-5 to TRBJ2-5; 8 nucleotides match TRBD2. The CDR3 has 15 residues. CDR1 SGHKS and CDR2 YYEKEE come from the germline V gene (reference sequence). V lost 3 bases to trimming and J lost 5 bases; unmatched junction nucleotides: 9. CDR3 in amino acids: CASSSNGRALETQYF. The CDR3 bases are TGTGCCAGCAGCTCGAACGGGAGGGCCTTGGAGACCCAGTACTTC.

This clonotype was counted ten times or more. The chain couples TRBV10-3 to TRBJ1-2, with D possibly TRBD1 on 6 matching bases. The V end lost 2 bases, the J end lost 5 bases, and 15 bases lay between the germline ends. Germline lookup yields CDR1 ENHRY and CDR2 SYGVKD. This CDR3 comprises 15 residues. CDR3 protein: CAISEGHRAGYGYTF. In DNA, the CDR3 is TGTGCCATCAGTGAGGGACACAGGGCCGGTTATGGCTACACCTTC.

This clonotype has ten or more counts. The genes are TRBV9 and TRBJ2-3; a weak D match, TRBD1 (6 bases). The CDR3 is 14 residues long. Per germline, CDR1 SGDLS and CDR2 YYNGEE. V shed 0 bases and J shed 4 bases, with 9 bases lying between them. The CDR3 sequence: CASSVVRGPDTQYF. The DNA of the CDR3 is TGTGCCAGCAGCGTAGTCAGGGGCCCAGATACGCAGTATTTT.

This clonotype has a count of ten or more. The CDR3 DNA reads TGTGCCAGCAGCCCTCAAGGACAGGGGCCTTCCTACGAGCAGTACTTC. Translating gives CASSPQGQGPSYEQYF. The J gene is TRBJ2-7, the V gene TRBV7-9; 9 bases are a match to TRBD1. V gave up 5 bases and J gave up 1 base; unmatched junction bases: 9. The germline CDR1 and CDR2 sequences are SEHNR and FQNEAQ (reference sequence). The CDR3 sequence is 16 residues long. The full variable domain, rest sourced from reference TRBV7-9 and TRBJ2-7, is DTGVSQNPRHKITKRGQNVTFRCDPISEHNRLYWYRQTLGQGPEFLTYFQNEAQLEKSRLLSDRFSAERPKGSFSTLEIQRTEQGDSAMYLCASSPQGQGPSYEQYFGPGTRLTVT.

On this clonotype itself: Possible read error: a much larger clone is one base away. The chain couples TRBV3-1 to TRBJ2-1; TRBD2 agrees at 10 bases. V dropped 4 bases and J dropped 8; count of bases not matched to a gene: 8. The CDR3 has 15 residues. The V gene's germline CDR1 is LGHDT and CDR2 YNNKEL (reference sequence). The CDR3 reads CASSPRTSGNYEQFF. CDR3 DNA: TGTGCCAGCAGCCCCAGGACTAGCGGAAACTATGAGCAGTTCTTC.